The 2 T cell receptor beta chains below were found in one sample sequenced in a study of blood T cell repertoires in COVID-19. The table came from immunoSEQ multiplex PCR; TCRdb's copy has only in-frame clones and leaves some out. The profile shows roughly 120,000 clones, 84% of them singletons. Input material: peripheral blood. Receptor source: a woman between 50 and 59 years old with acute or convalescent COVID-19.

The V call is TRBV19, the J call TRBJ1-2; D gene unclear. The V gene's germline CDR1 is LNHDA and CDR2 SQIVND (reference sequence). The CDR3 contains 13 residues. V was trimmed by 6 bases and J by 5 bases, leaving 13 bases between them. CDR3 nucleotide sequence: TGTGCCAGTAGCCGCCCAGGTTCATATGGCTACACCTTC. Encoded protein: CASSRPGSYGYTF.

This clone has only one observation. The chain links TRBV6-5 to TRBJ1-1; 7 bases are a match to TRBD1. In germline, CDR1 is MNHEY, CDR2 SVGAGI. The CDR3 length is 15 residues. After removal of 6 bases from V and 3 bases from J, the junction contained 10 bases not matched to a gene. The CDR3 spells CASSARQGHYTEAFF. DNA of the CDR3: TGTGCCAGCAGCGCGCGACAGGGCCATTACACTGAAGCTTTCTTT.